This TCR beta chain was captured in a study of T cells after yellow fever vaccination. CDR1 is SGHTA and CDR2 is FQGNSA in the germline V gene. Deletions cut 5 bases from V and 2 bases from J, with 13 bases between. The CDR3 runs 14 residues. This clonotype was found many times. MiXCR, applied by TCRdb to the 5' RACE reads, yields one record per CDR3 protein. The top ten clones hold around 25% of a sample with 250,000 to 400,000 distinct CDR3 sequences, over 4% of them seen once. The source of this sequence is a man aged 18 to 29 who received the YFV17D yellow fever vaccine. The genes are TRBV7-2 and TRBJ2-7; D is perhaps TRBD2 (5 bases). Source: PBMCs, taken 5 days after the yellow fever booster vaccination. The CDR3 nucleotides read TGTGCCAGCAGCCCAGCCGAGGGCGCCTACGAGCAGTACTTC. Its translation: CASSPAEGAYEQYF.